The TCR beta chain described here comes from a study of beta chain features in type 1 diabetes. This clone appeared a few times. The CDR3 has 15 amino acids. Trimming took off 1 base at V and 0 bases at J, with 9 bases between the two ends. Germline CDR1 reads SGHTA; CDR2 reads FQGNSA. As every portion of the isolated RNA was reverse transcribed, the sequencing read expressed TCRB transcripts. Method: immunoSEQ multiplex PCR; TCRdb's copy keeps in-frame clones and lacks some. This table holds 350,000 to 450,000 clones, 11% to 15% found once. The specimen was naive CD4+ T cells from blood. The chain uses TRBV7-2 and TRBJ2-5; D is ambiguous. This clonotype was obtained from a man aged 30-40 years in good health. This chain's CDR3 is CASSLGLHDQETQYF. The CDR3, as DNA: TGTGCCAGCAGCTTAGGGCTACATGACCAAGAGACCCAGTACTTC.